This TCR beta chain was identified during a study of blood T cell repertoires in COVID-19. One Seattle source followed patients from active infection through their disease course. Germline CDR1 is MNHEY and CDR2 is SMNVEV (reference sequence). The V and J ends lost 2 bases and 6 bases, in that order; junction bases with no gene match: 6. CDR3 size: 15 residues. The table came from immunoSEQ multiplex PCR; TCRdb's copy has only in-frame clones and leaves some out. The repertoire has 170,000 or so clones, approximately 88% of them found once; the top ten carry about 7%. The clonotype originates from a woman aged 40 to 50 with COVID-19, enrolled during active disease. Sequences were obtained from peripheral blood. The chain employs TRBV27 and TRBJ1-5, with 8 bases matching TRBD1. The CDR3 region has the DNA TGTGCCAGCAGTTTAAGGTCAGGGGGCAGTCAGCCCCAGCATTTT. Its protein product is CASSLRSGGSQPQHF.